These 31 T cell receptor beta chains share one sample of origin, sequenced in a study of type 1 and type 2 diabetes patients. The PCR template was genomic DNA. A primer set of 30 forward and 13 reverse primers amplified the CDR3. TCRdb itself ran the multiplex PCR reads through MiXCR, one entry per CDR3 protein. The sample contains some 250,000 distinct CDR3 sequences, around 47% of which appear only once. The sample consisted of peripheral blood mononuclear cells (PBMCs). These receptors originate from a young man with type 2 diabetes.

Points on this clonotype: Being one base from a much bigger clone, this may be a read error. This chain links TRBV19 with TRBJ2-7, with D maybe TRBD2 (7 bases). The CDR3 contains 15 residues. The germline gives CDR1 LNHDA, CDR2 SQIVND (reference sequence). The V end lost 6 bases, the J end lost 4 bases, and 19 bases lay between the germline ends. This CDR3 is CASSAAVGGGYEQYF. In DNA form, the CDR3 reads TGTGCCAGTAGCGCGGCGGTGGGAGGGGGGTACGAGCAGTACTTC.

The genes are TRBV7-6 and TRBJ2-7; 8 positions match TRBD1. V shed 5 bases and J 2 bases; nucleotides not matched to a gene: 11. Germline V gives CDR1 SGHVS, CDR2 FNYEAQ. This CDR3 spans 16 amino acids. The CDR3 DNA sequence: TGTGCCAGCAGCCCACCCAGTTTGGGACAGGCCTACGAGCAGTACTTC. Amino acid sequence: CASSPPSLGQAYEQYF.

This clonotype has more than one count but fewer than ten. The DNA is left out, because the CDR3 cannot be placed on it with certainty; the CDR3 is given as TCRdb lists it. CDR3: CASSSSSHNEKLFF. This chain uses TRBV12-3 or TRBV12-4 with TRBJ1-4. The CDR3 has 14 residues if both end residues are counted.

This clonotype was seen more than once but under ten times. The chain has TRBV29-1 and TRBJ1-1; D remains unclear. This CDR3 has 13 residues. The germline V gene has CDR1 SQVTM and CDR2 ANQGSEA. V was cut by 7 bases and J by 0 bases, with 12 bases left in between. DNA of the CDR3: TGCAGCGCGCTACCCTCCATGAACACTGAAGCTTTCTTT. It yields the protein CSALPSMNTEAFF.

V usage is TRBV6-5 and J usage is TRBJ1-1, with D perhaps TRBD1 (6 bases). The CDR3 is 14 amino acids. Trimming cost V 6 bases and J 1 base, with 12 bases left between them. CDR1 MNHEY and CDR2 SVGAGI come from the germline V gene. This CDR3 reads CASRGGQWNTEAFF. CDR3 coding DNA: TGTGCCAGCAGGGGGGGGCAGTGGAACACTGAAGCTTTCTTT.

This clonotype has a count of ten or more. This rearrangement joins TRBV19 to TRBJ1-1; D might be TRBD1 (6 bases). This CDR3 spans 13 amino acids. With 9 bases removed from V and 0 bases from J, the gap between germline ends came to 11 bases. CDR1 is LNHDA and CDR2 is SQIVND in the germline V gene (reference sequence). The chain's CDR3 is CASSRTVNTEAFF. The CDR3 DNA sequence: TGTGCCAGCAGCCGGACAGTGAACACTGAAGCTTTCTTT. The whole variable domain, remainder taken from reference TRBV19 and TRBJ1-1, is DGGITQSPKYLFRKEGQNVTLSCEQNLNHDAMYWYRQDPGQGLRLIYYSQIVNDFQKGDIAEGYSVSREKKESFPLTVTSAQKNPTAFYLCASSRTVNTEAFFGQGTRLTVV.

This chain uses TRBV19 with TRBJ2-1; a weak D match, TRBD1 (6 bases). The V end was cut by 7 bases, the J end by 0 bases, with 22 bases between. The CDR3 extends over 18 amino acids. Looked up from germline, CDR1 is LNHDA and CDR2 is SQIVND (reference sequence). CDR3 protein: CASMYSPIQGNSYNEQFF. In DNA, the CDR3 is TGTGCCAGTATGTATAGCCCCATACAGGGAAACTCCTACAATGAGCAGTTCTTC.

The DNA for the CDR3 is TGCAGTGCCAAAAAGGTACAGGGGGCACTAGGACAGCCCCAGCATTTT. This encodes CSAKKVQGALGQPQHF. The V and J genes are TRBV20-1 and TRBJ1-5, with 9 positions matching TRBD1. Germline-derived CDR1 and CDR2 are DFQATT and SNEGSKA (reference sequence). The junction had 16 bases not matched to a gene; V was cut back by 6 bases and J by 7 bases. The CDR3 has 16 residues.

This clonotype was counted between two and nine times. The chain links TRBV10-1 to TRBJ2-2; D is unclear. Germline-derived CDR1 and CDR2 are WNHNN and SYGVQD (reference sequence). CDR3 size: 12 residues. V was trimmed by 0 bases and J by 6 bases, leaving 2 bases between them. The CDR3 DNA follows: TGCGCCAGCAGTGAGTCCGCCGGGGAGCTGTTTTTT. Translation gives CASSESAGELFF.

This CDR3 is CASSLAGVNTGELFF. CDR3 in DNA: TGTGCCAGTAGCCTAGCGGGCGTGAACACCGGGGAGCTGTTTTTT. The chain couples TRBV19 to TRBJ2-2; 8 bases map to TRBD2. The germline gives CDR1 LNHDA, CDR2 SQIVND (reference sequence). CDR3 length: 15 amino acids. The V segment lost 6 bases and the J segment 1 base; nucleotides outside the gene matches: 4.

This clonotype was seen a few times. V gene TRBV30 combines with J gene TRBJ2-1; D is ambiguous. Trimming removed 4 bases at V and 0 bases at J, with 13 bases between. The CDR3 is 15 amino acids. Germline V CDR1 and CDR2: GTSNPN, SVGIG (reference sequence). CDR3 loop: CAWKHPGGSYNEQFF. Written as DNA, the CDR3 is TGTGCCTGGAAGCATCCGGGTGGCTCCTACAATGAGCAGTTCTTC.

This clonotype was recorded a few times. CDR3 sequence: CASSQGSGTSPLHF. As DNA, the CDR3 is TGTGCCAGCTCGCAGGGATCGGGTACTTCACCCCTCCACTTT. This rearrangement joins TRBV19 to TRBJ1-6; a weak D match, TRBD1 (5 bases). Germline V gene lookup returns CDR1 LNHDA and CDR2 SQIVND (reference sequence). This CDR3 spans 14 amino acids. Trimming cost V 9 bases and J 9 bases, with 18 bases left between them.

The CDR3 is CASSFYRAGEGRETQYF. The CDR3 DNA reads as TGTGCCAGCAGTTTTTACCGGGCGGGAGAGGGCCGTGAGACCCAGTACTTC. The genes are TRBV28 and TRBJ2-5; 7 bases fit TRBD2. Looked up from germline, CDR1 is MDHEN and CDR2 is SYDVKM. The CDR3 totals 17 residues. The V and J ends lost 3 bases and 5 bases, in that order; junction bases with no gene match: 15.

This clonotype was seen more than once but under ten times. The DNA for the CDR3 is TGTGCCAGCAGCCCTGGACTAGCGGGGTACCCTGGGGAGCTGTTTTTT. This sequence encodes CASSPGLAGYPGELFF. J is TRBJ2-2 and V is TRBV6-6, with 12 bases that match TRBD2. The CDR3 sequence is 16 residues long. Per germline, CDR1 MNHNY and CDR2 SVGAGI (reference sequence). V was clipped by 6 bases and J by 8 bases; unmatched bases: 10.

In its sample, this clonotype was seen a few times. The rearrangement joins TRBV27 to TRBJ2-2; D unclear. Trimming stripped 3 bases from V and 8 bases from J, with 13 bases between. Germline CDR1 is MNHEY and CDR2 is SMNVEV (reference sequence). CDR3 size: 14 residues. The chain's CDR3 is CASSLSSAFGELFF. Written as DNA, the CDR3 is TGTGCCAGCAGTTTGAGTTCTGCTTTTGGGGAGCTGTTTTTT.

This clonotype was seen more than once but under ten times. This chain links TRBV9 with TRBJ2-1, with unresolved D. Germline values: CDR1 SGDLS, CDR2 YYNGEE. This CDR3 spans 14 amino acids. Trimming cost V 0 bases and J 6 bases, with 10 bases left between them. The chain's CDR3 is CASSVATEVNEQFF. In nucleotides, the CDR3 is TGTGCCAGCAGCGTAGCTACGGAAGTCAATGAGCAGTTCTTC.

To note about this clonotype: One junction end does not reproduce the germline sequence, and a read error may be involved. The rearrangement uses TRBV2 and TRBJ2-5; D remains ambiguous. CDR3 length equals 15 residues. Germline CDR1 and CDR2: SNHLY and FYNNEI. The CDR3 sequence: CASSRDRRYQETQYF. In DNA form, the CDR3 reads TGCGCCAGCAGCCGCGACCGAAGATACCAAGAGACCCAGTACTTC.

For this clonotype: One junction end does not reproduce the germline sequence, and a read error may be involved. The chain is built from TRBV10-1 and TRBJ2-7; D may be TRBD2 (5 bases). Germline CDR1 is WNHNN and CDR2 is SYGVQD (reference sequence). The CDR3 runs 14 residues. CDR3 loop: CASSDVGVYDEQCF. DNA of the CDR3: TGCGCCAGCAGTGATGTGGGAGTGTACGACGAGCAGTGCTTC.

The V and J genes are TRBV19 and TRBJ1-3; D gene unclear. V was pared by 10 bases and J by 0 bases, with 7 bases between. Looked up from germline, CDR1 is LNHDA and CDR2 is SQIVND (reference sequence). The CDR3 is made up of 12 amino acids. CDR3 residues: CAIRDSGNTIYF. CDR3 sequence (DNA): TGTGCCATCCGCGACTCTGGAAACACCATATATTTT.

The rearrangement joins TRBV7-2 to TRBJ2-7; 15 bases align to TRBD2. The CDR3 consists of 18 residues. Trimming removed 5 bases from V and 1 base from J; junction bases left unmatched: 9. The germline gives CDR1 SGHTA, CDR2 FQGNSA. The CDR3 spells CASSTWTSGGAGSYEQYF. CDR3 DNA: TGTGCCAGCAGCACCTGGACTAGCGGGGGGGCCGGGTCCTACGAGCAGTACTTC.

The chain is built from TRBV6-6 and TRBJ2-1, with a possible D match to TRBD1 (6 bases). Germline loops: CDR1 MNHNY, CDR2 SVGAGI (reference sequence). The CDR3 length is 17 residues. V dropped 2 bases and J dropped 6 bases, with 20 bases sitting between them. The chain's CDR3 is CASSYEAGTPVLNEQFF. Written as DNA, the CDR3 is TGTGCCAGCAGTTACGAGGCCGGGACACCCGTACTCAATGAGCAGTTCTTC.

The rearrangement uses TRBV7-8 and TRBJ2-7; D assignment may be TRBD1 or TRBD2 (5 bases each). CDR1 SGHVS and CDR2 FQNEAQ come from the germline V gene. This CDR3 has 12 residues. The V end was cut by 9 bases, the J end by 2 bases, with 11 bases between. CDR3 amino acids: CASRDHAYEQYF. CDR3 bases: TGTGCCAGTCGGGACCATGCCTACGAGCAGTACTTC. Using reference TRBV7-8 and TRBJ2-7 for the parts outside the CDR3, the full variable domain is GAGVSQSPRYKVAKRGQDVALRCDPISGHVSLFWYQQALGQGPEFLTYFQNEAQLDKSGLPSDRFFAERPEGSVSTLKIQRTQQEDSAVYLCASRDHAYEQYFGPGTRLTVT.

This sequence joins TRBV6-6 and TRBJ2-1, with 8 bases that match TRBD2. Germline-derived CDR1 and CDR2 are MNHNY and SVGAGI (reference sequence). Unmatched junction bases numbered 3, after V lost 7 bases and J lost 7 bases. The CDR3 totals 12 residues. The CDR3 nucleotides are TGTGCCAGCACCGGGACTAGTAATGAGCAGTTCTTC. It encodes CASTGTSNEQFF.

With regard to this clonotype: This could be a read error, since a much larger clone is one nucleotide away. The CDR3 is CASSKTLFNSPLHF. For the CDR3, the DNA is TGTGCCAGCAGTAAAACCCTTTTCAATTCACCCCTCCACTTT. V and J are TRBV25-1 and TRBJ1-6, with no clear D. V was cut by 5 bases and J by 7 bases, with 12 bases left in between. This CDR3 has 14 amino acids. Germline V lookup: CDR1 MGHDK, CDR2 SYGVNS. The entire variable domain, with the rest obtained from reference TRBV25-1 and TRBJ1-6, is as follows: EADIYQTPRYLVIGTGKKITLECSQTMGHDKMYWYQQDPGMELHLIHYSYGVNSTEKGDLSSESTVSRIRTEHFPLTLESARPSHTSQYLCASSKTLFNSPLHFGNGTRLTVT.

In this sample, this clonotype turned up a few times. This sequence joins TRBV5-1 and TRBJ1-2; TRBD1 is a possible D gene (5 bases). The CDR3 extends over 14 amino acids. V gave up 1 base and J gave up 6 bases, with 13 bases separating them. Per germline, CDR1 SGHRS and CDR2 YFSETQ. The CDR3 here is CASSLRGEVDGYTF. The DNA for the CDR3 is TGCGCCAGCAGCTTGAGGGGAGAGGTGGATGGCTACACCTTC.

This clonotype appeared a few times. The chain carries TRBV20-1 and TRBJ1-2, with D possibly matching TRBD1 (6 bases). The CDR3 contains 13 residues. CDR1 and CDR2 (germline): DFQATT, SNEGSKA (reference sequence). V lost 6 bases and J lost 3, with 14 bases in between. CDR3 residues: CSARRQVDYGYTF. The CDR3 bases are TGCAGTGCCCGGCGACAGGTAGACTATGGCTACACCTTC.

This clonotype has ten or more counts. This chain connects TRBV2 to TRBJ2-7; D is ambiguous. The germline V gene encodes CDR1 SNHLY and CDR2 FYNNEI. The CDR3 contains 15 residues. V was cut by 5 bases and J by 4 bases, with 18 bases left in between. CDR3 nucleotides: TGTGCCAGCAGTAACCCTTGGCTAGTTCATTACGAGCAGTACTTC. This codes for CASSNPWLVHYEQYF.

This clonotype was seen only a few times. The genes are TRBV7-2 and TRBJ2-1, with 10 bases identical to TRBD2. This CDR3 has 16 residues. In germline, CDR1 is SGHTA, CDR2 FQGNSA. V lost 1 base and J lost 10; bases outside the gene matches: 10. This chain's CDR3 is CASSLDGPSGGTEQFF. Here the CDR3 DNA reads TGTGCCAGCAGCTTAGATGGTCCTAGCGGGGGTACCGAGCAGTTCTTC.

The chain is built from TRBV6-5 and TRBJ1-1; D unclear. The CDR3 is made up of 14 amino acids. Germline-derived CDR1 and CDR2 are MNHEY and SVGAGI. V lost 6 bases and J lost 4, with 15 bases in between. The CDR3 here is CASSPTGRTTEAFF. CDR3 sequence (DNA): TGTGCCAGCAGCCCCACGGGGAGGACCACTGAAGCTTTCTTT.

CDR3 protein: CSASDWTSGTKETQYF. In DNA form, the CDR3 reads TGCAGTGCTAGCGATTGGACTAGCGGCACAAAAGAGACCCAGTACTTC. The chain links TRBV20-1 to TRBJ2-5; 10 nucleotides line up with TRBD2. Germline V lookup: CDR1 DFQATT, CDR2 SNEGSKA (reference sequence). CDR3 size: 16 residues. The V segment lost 3 bases and the J segment 3 bases; nucleotides outside the gene matches: 10.

CDR3 in amino acids: CSATPGGGTSSYEQYF. The CDR3 nucleotides are TGCAGTGCTACTCCTGGGGGCGGGACGTCTTCCTACGAGCAGTACTTC. The chain employs TRBV20-1 and TRBJ2-7, with D possibly being TRBD1 or TRBD2 (6 bases each). The V gene lost 4 bases and the J gene lost 1 base, with 20 bases spanning the gap. Germline CDR1 and CDR2: DFQATT and SNEGSKA (reference sequence). The CDR3 is made up of 16 amino acids.